A selection of T cell receptor beta chains follows, all from one sample in a study of blood T cell repertoires in COVID-19. Some clones are missing from TCRdb's copy, which holds only in-frame ones; the method was immunoSEQ multiplex PCR. The sample carries around 370,000 clones, roughly 89% recorded once. The source material was peripheral blood. These receptors originate from a man aged 18 to 29 with active or convalescent COVID-19. CDR3s include the opening cysteine and the closing phenylalanine or tryptophan. Fields, in order: D gene, V gene, clone size, J gene, CDR3 protein, CDR3 DNA. The D gene is left open where the match is weak. Rows give clone size only sometimes, using once, few, many, or a class for an expanded clone.

TRBD2	TRBV14	-	TRBJ2-7	CASSRLAGVGEQYF	TGTGCCAGCAGCCGATTAGCGGGAGTTGGCGAGCAGTACTTC
TRBD1	TRBV6-2/TRBV6-3	-	TRBJ2-7	CASSRDSYEQYF	TGTGCCAGCAGCCGGGACAGCTACGAGCAGTACTTC
TRBD1	TRBV2	-	TRBJ2-2	CASRGQGFAGELFF	TGTGCCAGCCGAGGACAGGGGTTTGCCGGGGAGCTGTTTTTT
-	TRBV7-9	-	TRBJ2-1	CASSPVGTSPGNEQFF	TGTGCCAGCAGCCCCGTAGGGACTTCTCCGGGGAATGAGCAGTTCTTC
-	TRBV28	-	TRBJ2-1	CASTEGLNNEQFF	TGTGCCAGTACGGAGGGTCTAAACAATGAGCAGTTCTTC
-	TRBV6-6	-	TRBJ2-3	CASNQWPADTQYF	TGTGCCAGCAACCAGTGGCCTGCAGATACGCAGTATTTT
-	TRBV30	-	TRBJ2-5	CAWRTTGYQETQYF	TGTGCCTGGAGAACAACAGGGTACCAAGAGACCCAGTACTTC
-	TRBV7-2	-	TRBJ1-1	CASSVHSDKPEAFF	TGTGCCAGCAGCGTTCACAGTGATAAACCTGAAGCTTTCTTT
TRBD2	TRBV27	-	TRBJ2-1	CASSPIAGYNEQFF	TGTGCCAGCAGTCCCATAGCGGGATACAATGAGCAGTTCTTC
TRBD1	TRBV6-5	-	TRBJ1-3	CASSFGQGSGNTIYF	TGTGCCAGCAGTTTCGGACAGGGATCAGGAAACACCATATATTTT
-	TRBV29-1	-	TRBJ2-3	CSVEPAGSTDTQYF	TGCAGCGTTGAACCGGCAGGGTCCACAGATACGCAGTATTTT
-	TRBV18	-	TRBJ2-1	CASSPPSRLEFDNEQFF	TGTGCCAGCTCACCACCGAGTAGACTAGAATTCGACAATGAGCAGTTCTTC
TRBD2	TRBV7-2	-	TRBJ2-1	CASSPGLAGTHEQFF	TGTGCCAGCAGCCCAGGACTAGCGGGGACCCATGAGCAGTTCTTC
-	TRBV27	-	TRBJ1-2	CASSGGYGYTF	TGTGCCAGCAGCGGGGGTTATGGCTACACCTTC
-	TRBV7-9	-	TRBJ1-1	CASSLDARGTEAFF	TGTGCCAGCAGCTTAGACGCCAGGGGCACTGAAGCTTTCTTT
-	TRBV9	-	TRBJ2-3	CASSVANSRTDTQYF	TGTGCCAGCAGCGTAGCTAACTCCCGCACAGATACGCAGTATTTT
TRBD1	TRBV5-8	-	TRBJ2-6	CVWGRGRPGANVLTF	TGTGTCTGGGGCAGGGGGCGGCCTGGGGCCAACGTCCTGACTTTC
TRBD2	TRBV18	-	TRBJ2-1	CASSKGLAEYNEQFF	TGTGCCAGCTCAAAGGGACTAGCGGAATACAATGAGCAGTTCTTC
-	TRBV28	-	TRBJ2-1	CASSFGAGSLLFNEQFF	TGTGCCAGCAGTTTTGGGGCAGGGTCCCTTCTCTTCAATGAGCAGTTCTTC
-	TRBV9	-	TRBJ1-1	CASSVESRNTEAFF	TGTGCCAGCAGCGTAGAGAGTCGGAACACTGAAGCTTTCTTT
-	TRBV6-2/TRBV6-3	-	TRBJ1-1	CASSYRGAVGQSLGTEAFF	TGTGCCAGCAGTTACAGGGGTGCGGTCGGACAGAGCCTGGGCACTGAAGCTTTCTTT
-	TRBV7-9	-	TRBJ2-5	CASSRPGEQETQYF	TGTGCCAGCAGCCGACCGGGGGAGCAAGAGACCCAGTACTTC
TRBD1	TRBV6-5	-	TRBJ1-5	CASSGYRGSNQPQHF	TGTGCCAGCAGCGGGTACAGGGGTAGCAATCAGCCCCAGCATTTT
TRBD1	TRBV7-8	-	TRBJ1-6	CASSPDRVNSPLHF	TGTGCCAGCAGCCCGGACAGGGTAAATTCACCCCTCCACTTT
-	TRBV3-1/TRBV3-2	-	TRBJ1-2	CASSQDWTEVYGYTF	TGTGCCAGCAGCCAAGATTGGACAGAAGTCTATGGCTACACCTTC
TRBD1	TRBV27	once	TRBJ2-5	CASSAWDRGLETQYF	TGTGCCAGCAGTGCCTGGGACAGGGGGCTTGAGACCCAGTACTTC
TRBD2	TRBV7-3	-	TRBJ2-2	CASSLYAGGNTGELFF	TGTGCCAGCAGCTTATACGCGGGAGGGAACACCGGGGAGCTGTTTTTT
TRBD1	TRBV27	-	TRBJ1-1	CASSSGQGRVTEAFF	TGTGCCAGCAGTTCCGGACAGGGAAGAGTCACTGAAGCTTTCTTT
-	TRBV20-1	-	TRBJ1-1	CSEEPEAFF	TGCAGTGAAGAGCCTGAAGCTTTCTTT
TRBD1	TRBV7-2	-	TRBJ1-1	CASSLARGQGINTEAFF	TGTGCCAGCAGCTTAGCTAGGGGACAGGGGATTAACACTGAAGCTTTCTTT
TRBD1	TRBV7-2	-	TRBJ1-5	CASSPKPGQGYFSNQPQHF	TGTGCCAGCAGTCCTAAACCGGGACAGGGCTATTTTAGCAATCAGCCCCAGCATTTT
-	TRBV7-2	-	TRBJ1-2	CASSLSSGPTEGYGYTF	TGTGCCAGCAGCTTAAGTTCGGGGCCCACGGAGGGGTATGGCTACACCTTC
TRBD1	TRBV6-5	once	TRBJ1-5	CASRSGTGDNQPQHF	TGTGCCAGCAGATCCGGGACAGGGGATAATCAGCCCCAGCATTTT
-	TRBV27	-	TRBJ2-6	CASSSDRTSSGANVLTF	TGTGCCAGCAGTTCCGACAGGACAAGCTCTGGGGCCAACGTGCTGACTTTC
TRBD1	TRBV12-3/TRBV12-4	once	TRBJ2-1	CASRRQGGEQFF	TGTGCCAGCAGAAGACAGGGGGGTGAGCAGTTCTTC
TRBD2	TRBV19	-	TRBJ2-1	CATQRGGRGSYNEQFF	TGTGCCACCCAACGGGGCGGGAGAGGTTCCTACAATGAGCAGTTCTTC
-	TRBV2	-	TRBJ1-5	CASSVQGRNQPQHF	TGTGCCAGCAGTGTTCAGGGTAGGAATCAGCCCCAGCATTTT
TRBD1	TRBV5-4	-	TRBJ2-2	CASSRQGDRGELFF	TGTGCCAGCAGTAGACAGGGGGACCGGGGGGAGCTGTTTTTT
TRBD1	TRBV19	-	TRBJ1-1	CASSILPGQGTTEAFF	TGTGCCAGTAGCATCCTACCGGGACAGGGGACCACTGAAGCTTTCTTT
-	TRBV19	-	TRBJ2-3	CASSPESVTDTQYF	TGTGCCAGTTCCCCGGAGAGTGTAACAGATACGCAGTATTTT
TRBD1	TRBV30	-	TRBJ1-2	CAWSPPGQGYYGYTF	TGTGCCTGGAGTCCTCCGGGACAGGGATACTATGGCTACACCTTC
-	TRBV9	few	TRBJ1-6	CASSVAGRGDSPLHF	TGTGCCAGCAGCGTAGCGGGCAGGGGAGATTCACCCCTCCACTTT
TRBD1	TRBV13	-	TRBJ1-5	CASSLSRGITGEPRNQPQHF	TGTGCCAGCAGCTTATCAAGGGGGATAACAGGGGAGCCGAGAAATCAGCCCCAGCATTTT
-	TRBV7-2	-	TRBJ2-1	CASSRSRLDPARPYNEQFF	TGTGCCAGCAGCAGATCCAGGTTAGACCCCGCGCGTCCCTACAATGAGCAGTTCTTC
-	TRBV5-5	-	TRBJ2-2	CASSFRTQGIAGELFF	TGTGCCAGCAGCTTCAGGACTCAGGGGATTGCCGGGGAGCTGTTTTTT
TRBD1	TRBV4-3	-	TRBJ1-6	CASSQDVGQGTSPLHF	TGCGCCAGCAGCCAAGACGTGGGACAGGGTACATCACCCCTCCACTTT
TRBD1	TRBV7-6	-	TRBJ2-5	CASSWTGSFLETQYF	TGTGCCAGCAGCTGGACAGGGAGTTTTCTAGAGACCCAGTACTTC
-	TRBV3-1/TRBV3-2	once	TRBJ1-4	CASSQGSGNEKLFF	TGTGCCAGCAGCCAAGGCAGCGGTAATGAAAAACTGTTTTTT
TRBD1	TRBV7-9	-	TRBJ1-2	CASSLAPGQAGYTF	TGTGCCAGCAGCTTAGCACCCGGACAGGCTGGCTACACCTTC
TRBD2	TRBV29-1	-	TRBJ2-7	CSARGWGERALGEQYF	TGCAGCGCGCGGGGGTGGGGCGAAAGGGCGCTTGGGGAGCAGTACTTC
-	TRBV18	-	TRBJ2-5	CASSSQVVQETQYF	TGTGCCAGCTCCTCCCAGGTGGTCCAAGAGACCCAGTACTTC
-	TRBV5-5	-	TRBJ1-1	CASSLEVRALNTEAFF	TGTGCCAGCAGCTTGGAGGTCAGGGCCCTGAACACTGAAGCTTTCTTT
TRBD2	TRBV30	-	TRBJ2-3	CAWSELADLQDTQYF	TGTGCCTGGAGTGAACTAGCGGACCTCCAAGATACGCAGTATTTT
-	TRBV7-2	-	TRBJ1-3	CASSLARLAGNTIYF	TGTGCCAGCAGCTTAGCGCGCTTAGCTGGAAACACCATATATTTT
-	TRBV2	-	TRBJ1-1	CASSVLRGGTEAFF	TGTGCCAGCAGTGTCTTAAGGGGGGGGACAGAAGCTTTCTTT